These 5 T cell receptor beta chains originate from one sample sequenced in a study of shared clonotypes between healthy human individuals. The method was immunoSEQ multiplex PCR; TCRdb's version includes in-frame clones alone and lacks a portion of them. Here the sample spans over 2 million clones, 85% to 95% being singletons. Sequencing used naive CD4+ T cells from PBMCs. As to subset: CD45RA+ positively selected. The receptors were sampled from a man aged 18 to 29 in good health. Some clones in this sample may be carry-over from other donors' samples.

V usage is TRBV25-1 and J usage is TRBJ1-5; a possible D gene is TRBD1 (5 bases). CDR3 length: 14 amino acids. V lost 4 bases, J lost 1 base, and 8 bases lay in between. Looked up from germline, CDR1 is MGHDK and CDR2 is SYGVNS. In DNA form, the CDR3 reads TGTGCCAGCAGTGGGGGGTGGAGCAATCAGCCCCAGCATTTT. It yields the protein CASSGGWSNQPQHF.

This clone has just a few counts. One end of the junction fails to match germline, which may point to a read error. The chain joins TRBV6-5 to TRBJ1-1, with D unresolved. This CDR3 has 11 amino acids. Germline-derived CDR1 and CDR2 are MNHEY and SVGAGI. CDR3 DNA: TGTGCCAGCAGGCGGAACTCTGAAGCTTTCTTT. Translating gives CASRRNSEAFF.

The rearrangement links TRBV28 to TRBJ1-2, with D uncertain. V lost 6 bases, J lost 3 bases, and 14 bases lay in between. Germline lookup yields CDR1 MDHEN and CDR2 SYDVKM. The CDR3 extends over 14 amino acids. This CDR3 is CASSVRTGHYGYTF. CDR3 nucleotides: TGTGCCAGCAGCGTCCGGACTGGACACTATGGCTACACCTTC.

V usage is TRBV9 and J usage is TRBJ2-7; TRBD2 aligns across 11 bases. Unmatched junction bases numbered 10, after V lost 4 bases and J lost 7 bases. The CDR3 runs to 15 residues. The germline gives CDR1 SGDLS, CDR2 YYNGEE. This chain's CDR3 is CASSQQTSGIGEQYF. The CDR3 DNA reads as TGTGCCAGCAGCCAACAGACTAGCGGGATAGGAGAGCAGTACTTC.

The rearrangement joins TRBV4-1 to TRBJ2-7, with TRBD2 as a possible D gene (6 bases). Germline-derived CDR1 and CDR2 are MGHRA and YSYEKL. The CDR3 is 10 residues long. The DNA of the CDR3 is TGCGCCAGCAGCCAAGGGGATCGGGGGGTC. It specifies CASSQGDRGV.